The T cell receptor (beta chain) described here comes from a study of T-cell memory formation after mild COVID-19. Turning to this clonotype: Its antigen is undetermined.

General observations from the study: Prior to infection, memory already included some responding clones, suggesting cross-reactive memory joined. Clones shrinking from day 15 to 85 showed even CD4/CD8 mixes; later expanders tilted CD4+.

TCRdb reprocessed the 5' RACE reads with MiXCR, giving one entry per CDR3 protein. The profile covers under 600,000 distinct CDR3 sequences, with 20% to 25% appearing a single time and 7% to 9% taken by the ten largest. The ends were cut back, 2 bases at V and 6 bases at J, with 11 bases in the middle. Germline CDR1 and CDR2: KGHSH and LQKENI. The CDR3 has 13 amino acids. The receptor was isolated from an adult woman who had mild COVID-19 (a few samples of this study predate the infection). Cell type and time point are not known. The gene calls are TRBV18 and TRBJ2-7; a possible D gene is TRBD1 (6 bases). The sequenced sample was PBMCs or a T cell subset sorted from them (not recorded which). DNA for the CDR3: TGTGCCAGCTCACCAGGCACAGGGTTCGAGCAGTACTTC. It yields the protein CASSPGTGFEQYF.